This T cell receptor (beta chain) was recovered during a study of T cell responses to AZD1222 COVID-19 vaccine (dated by TCRdb to the early 2020s). Broadly, across the study: Because spike-specific TCR depth and breadth did not differ between the two schedules, AZD1222 recipients who got a second dose at roughly 4 weeks were pooled with those who got a second dose at roughly 12 weeks. A total of 233 trial participants underwent TCR sequencing, of whom more than 200 had received two doses of AZD1222 and around 25 had received two doses of the MenACWY control vaccine. Trial participants were enrolled by age into subgroups of 18-55, 56-69 and 70-plus years, and 148, 28 and 57 TCR-sequenced participants, respectively, were included in these subgroups. Results and caveats for the whole study, not just this receptor: In the small 56-69-year group, the increase in depth fell short of significance, most likely because of low power. CD4 TCRs associated with the vaccine covered the entire spike protein, and the dominant responses were in regions 160-218 and 743-854. Conclusions about previously exposed vaccinees are limited, since just a handful of AZD1222 recipients were seropositive for SARS-CoV-2 at baseline. Nearly half of unique spike-specific TCRs reportedly recognized epitopes outside regions mutated in the B.1.351 and B.1.1.7 variants. A significant rise in spike-specific TCR breadth and depth was observed after two AZD1222 doses relative to day 0 and relative to MenACWY recipients. Most participants were white British and females outnumbered males, and the authors suggested that clonal diversity may have been underestimated. Because no day 14 peak-response samples were available, repertoires were characterized only after the peak T cell response.

What this sample's time point label stands for: baseline before first vaccination. Vaccinee samples came from UK trials COV001 and COV002, including a single-blind randomized controlled phase 2/3 trial of AZD1222 (ChAdOx1 nCoV-19) in healthy adults. For TCRbeta chain sequencing, PBMC samples from trial participants were taken at day 0 and at day 28 after the second dose. From a lookup of the germline V gene (reference sequence), CDR1 and CDR2 are SEHNR and FQNEAQ. The CDR3 sequence holds 11 residues, the cysteine and phenylalanine included. Left in the record is the CDR3 DNA by itself, 33 bases read in frame from the first base. At the junction V is shortened by 5 bases and J by 5 bases, with 6 bases in between. This clone was recorded once. Its antigen has not been determined. Within one base of it there is no much larger clone, and no base qualities were kept. The CDR3 regions of human TCRbeta chains were analyzed by immunosequencing. For the original study's pipeline: TCRs in the repertoires were matched against a reference library of SARS-CoV-2-specific TCRs that had been generated with the MIRA antigen-specificity platform. Breadth was defined as the fraction of unique TCRs that were SARS-CoV-2-associated, and depth was defined as the fraction of total T cells that were SARS-CoV-2-associated. Each spike-specific TCR was assigned to its reactive spike region and to a CD4 or CD8 class using the MIRA data. Log10-transformed breadth and depth values were compared by one-way ANOVA with Sidak's multiple comparisons tests. Imported from immuneACCESS, the table was reduced by TCRdb to in-frame sequences with V and J called. These copies leave out some clones; in studies compared against another copy, an unresolved V gene accounts for under half, and the cause of the remainder is not known. That table is the source of V, J and clone size, and D and trimming were worked out from the DNA. Present in this sample are some 120,000 clones, roughly nine tenths of which were seen just once. The ten most abundant clones make up roughly 8% of the sample.

The source was peripheral blood, collected on day 0 of AZD1222 vaccination. Here the chain combines TRBV7-9 and TRBJ2-5; TRBD2 is possibly the D segment (5 matching bases). The origin of this receptor is an adult in good health. The CDR3 has the sequence CASSRGETQYF. The DNA is as follows: TGTGCCAGCAGCCGCGGGGAGACCCAGTACTTC.